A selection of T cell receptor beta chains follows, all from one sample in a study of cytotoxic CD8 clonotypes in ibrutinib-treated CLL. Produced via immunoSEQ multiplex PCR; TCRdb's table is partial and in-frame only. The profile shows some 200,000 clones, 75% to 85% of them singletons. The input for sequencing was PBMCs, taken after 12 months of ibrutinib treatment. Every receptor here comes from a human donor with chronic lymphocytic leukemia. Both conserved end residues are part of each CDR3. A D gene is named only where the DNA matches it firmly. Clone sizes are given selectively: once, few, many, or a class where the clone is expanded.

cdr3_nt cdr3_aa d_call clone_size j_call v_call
TGTGCCAGTCGGGACACTTTCTACGAGCAGTACTTC CASRDTFYEQYF - - TRBJ2-7 TRBV2
TGTGCCAGCAGCTATACGGGGGGCCTGAACACTGAAGCTTTCTTT CASSYTGGLNTEAFF - - TRBJ1-1 TRBV6-5
TGTGCCAGCATATCCCAGGGTCGATCACCCCTCCACTTT CASISQGRSPLHF - once TRBJ1-6 TRBV6-1
TGTGCCAGTCGTCAACTTTACAGGGAAAGCAATCAGCCCCAGCATTTT CASRQLYRESNQPQHF - - TRBJ1-5 TRBV19
TGTGCCAGCAGCCCCCAGGGCCACGAGCAGTACTTC CASSPQGHEQYF - - TRBJ2-7 TRBV5-4
TGTGCCAGCATTCCCAGGGGCAGCGCCGGGGAGCTGTTTTTT CASIPRGSAGELFF - - TRBJ2-2 TRBV6-1
TGTGCCAGCTCACCCTCGGGTTTCGGCATACAGGGTGAAGCTTTCTTT CASSPSGFGIQGEAFF - once TRBJ1-1 TRBV25-1
TGTGCCAGCAGTGTAAGGAGAGATACGCAGTATTTT CASSVRRDTQYF - few TRBJ2-3 TRBV28
TGTGCCAGCAGCGGATCGACAGGGGCTCAGCCCCAGCATTTT CASSGSTGAQPQHF TRBD1 - TRBJ1-5 TRBV7-8
TGTGCCAGCGGGGGGGACCGGGTCGATACGCAGTATTTT CASGGDRVDTQYF TRBD2 - TRBJ2-3 TRBV2
TGTGCCAGCAGTGAAGATAGCCTAGCGGGGATCTACTACGAGCAGTACTTC CASSEDSLAGIYYEQYF TRBD2 - TRBJ2-7 TRBV6-1
TGCGCCAGCAGCTCCGGGACAGGGCATTCGAACACTGAAGCTTTCTTT CASSSGTGHSNTEAFF TRBD1 - TRBJ1-1 TRBV5-1
TGTGCCAGTAGTCTAAGAGGACTAGTCGCGAACACCGGGGAGCTGTTTTTT CASSLRGLVANTGELFF TRBD2 - TRBJ2-2 TRBV19
TGTGCCAGCTCCCGCGAGGGGTTCTACGAGCAGTACTTC CASSREGFYEQYF - few TRBJ2-7 TRBV6-1
TGTGCCAGCAGTTGGACAGGGACCTACGAGCAGTACTTC CASSWTGTYEQYF TRBD1 few TRBJ2-7 TRBV6-1
TGTGCCAGCAGTTTAGCTAGCGGGATTGGCAATGAGCAGTTCTTC CASSLASGIGNEQFF TRBD2 few TRBJ2-1 TRBV28
TGTGCCAGCAGTTTTGACCGGGACAGCGGCTACACCTTC CASSFDRDSGYTF TRBD1 - TRBJ1-2 TRBV27
TGTGCCAGCAGTTTTGGTCAGCCCCAGCATTTT CASSFGQPQHF - few TRBJ1-5 TRBV28
TGTGCCAGCAGCTCCGTCCCGGGACAGGGATTCGGAGAGCAGTTCTTC CASSSVPGQGFGEQFF TRBD1 - TRBJ2-1 TRBV7-3
TGCGCCAGCAGCTGGGACGGAGCGTACCAAGAGACCCAGTACTTC CASSWDGAYQETQYF - - TRBJ2-5 TRBV5-1
TGCGCCAGCAGCAACGGACTCTCCGGGGGTTCCACGCAGTATTTT CASSNGLSGGSTQYF - once TRBJ2-3 TRBV5-1
TGTGCCAGCAGTTACCACGGCGACAGATCAGGGGCGGCTTTCTTT CASSYHGDRSGAAFF - - TRBJ1-1 TRBV6-5
TGTGCCTGGAGTCGCGGACAGTTCTCCTACGAGCAGTACTTC CAWSRGQFSYEQYF - - TRBJ2-7 TRBV30
TGTGCCAGCAGTGAACTGGCAGGAGCCAACACTGAAGCTTTCTTT CASSELAGANTEAFF - - TRBJ1-1 TRBV6-1
TGTGCCAGCAGCCCACTTACAGGGGAGGTCTATAATTCACCCCTCCACTTT CASSPLTGEVYNSPLHF TRBD1 - TRBJ1-6 TRBV11-2
TGCGCCAGTTACTACACCAGACGCCCGAACACCGGGGAGCTGTTTTTT CASYYTRRPNTGELFF - - TRBJ2-2 TRBV5-1
TGCGCCAGCAGCCAAGAGGGGCGGAACCGTAATCAGCCCCAGCATTTT CASSQEGRNRNQPQHF - - TRBJ1-5 TRBV4-1
TGCGCCAGCAGCTTGGCACTAGCGGGAGGGCGGGATACGCAGTATTTT CASSLALAGGRDTQYF TRBD2 - TRBJ2-3 TRBV5-1
TGTGCCAGCAGCTTGGACAGAAACACTGAAGCTTTCTTT CASSLDRNTEAFF - - TRBJ1-1 TRBV7-2
TGTGCTAGCAGCTTATCCCAACAAGAGACCCAGTACTTC CASSLSQQETQYF - - TRBJ2-5 TRBV7-7
TGTGCCAGCAGTTATTGGGGCTGGTCCGGCACAGATACGCAGTATTTT CASSYWGWSGTDTQYF - - TRBJ2-3 TRBV6-5
TGTGCCAGCAGCTACGAAGCCACTGAAGCTTTCTTT CASSYEATEAFF - - TRBJ1-1 TRBV7-9
TGTGCCAGCAGCGTACGGGCTGATGCCTACGAGCAGTACTTC CASSVRADAYEQYF - - TRBJ2-7 TRBV7-9
TGCGCCAGCAGTAGCGGGAGTCACGAGCAGTACTTC CASSSGSHEQYF TRBD2 - TRBJ2-7 TRBV4-1
TGTGCCAGCAGTCTCCAGGGGCTTTACGAGCAGTACTTC CASSLQGLYEQYF - - TRBJ2-7 TRBV28
TGTGCCAGGGCGGGACAGTCAATGGAGACCCAGTACTTC CARAGQSMETQYF - - TRBJ2-5 TRBV2
TGTGCCAGCAGGCTAGCGGACTCCTACAATGAGCAGTTCTTC CASRLADSYNEQFF TRBD2 - TRBJ2-1 TRBV28
TGTGCCACCAGCAGAGACTCGGGGACCCAGTACTTC CATSRDSGTQYF - - TRBJ2-5 TRBV15
TGTGCCAGCAGTGACCCCCTAGGGAGGGACACTGAAGCTTTCTTT CASSDPLGRDTEAFF - - TRBJ1-1 TRBV25-1
TGTGCCAGCAGCCAAGTTGGGGCCGGGACTAGCGGGAGGGCCTCCAAAAACATTCAGTACTTC CASSQVGAGTSGRASKNIQYF TRBD2 once TRBJ2-4 TRBV4-2
TGTGCCAGCAGCTTAAATTTTGGGCTGGGGGTCCTGGGCGAGCAGTACTTC CASSLNFGLGVLGEQYF - - TRBJ2-7 TRBV7-9
TGTAGCTCAGGGGAGAATCAGCCCCAGCATTTT CSSGENQPQHF - - TRBJ1-5 TRBV27
TGTGCTAGCACCTCGGGGGGGGCCGGGGAGCTGTTTTTT CASTSGGAGELFF TRBD2 - TRBJ2-2 TRBV7-7
TGTGCTAGCAGCTCGACAGGGTCGAGCTACAATGAGCAGTTCTTC CASSSTGSSYNEQFF TRBD1 - TRBJ2-1 TRBV7-7
TGTGCCAGCAGCGGAACTCAAGGGGCCCGCTATGGCTACACCTTC CASSGTQGARYGYTF - - TRBJ1-2 TRBV6-5
TGCGCCAGCAGCCTCGGGATGTACCAAGAGACCCAGTACTTC CASSLGMYQETQYF - - TRBJ2-5 TRBV5-1
TGTGCCAGCAGCGTAGATCGTTTTGGGGAGCTGTTTTTT CASSVDRFGELFF - - TRBJ2-2 TRBV9
TGTGCCAGCAGTCGACAGGGGGCCCAAGAGACCCAGTACTTC CASSRQGAQETQYF TRBD1 - TRBJ2-5 TRBV5-4
TGTGCCAGTAGTATAAGCCCCCCTACAGGGTCCTACAATGAGCAGTTCTTC CASSISPPTGSYNEQFF - - TRBJ2-1 TRBV19
TGTGCCAGCTCACCGGGACAGGTTGTAATGAACACTGAAGCTTTCTTT CASSPGQVVMNTEAFF TRBD1 - TRBJ1-1 TRBV18
TGTGCCAGCAGCCCGACCCCCGATCAGCCCCAGCATTTT CASSPTPDQPQHF - - TRBJ1-5 TRBV7-2
TGTGCCAGCAGCGTAGGGGCTTACCAAGAGACCCAGTACTTC CASSVGAYQETQYF - - TRBJ2-5 TRBV9
TGTGCCAGCAGTTTACCCCCGGTTGGCCGTTATGGCTACACCTTC CASSLPPVGRYGYTF - - TRBJ1-2 TRBV28
TGCGCCAGCAGCTTGATTCTGCAGTACTTC CASSLILQYF - - TRBJ2-7 TRBV5-1
TGTGCCAGCAGTCCGGGGGCCCAGCCCTACAATGAGCAGTTCTTC CASSPGAQPYNEQFF - - TRBJ2-1 TRBV27
TGCGCCAGCAGCTTGGTTCAGACCTACGAGCAGTACTTC CASSLVQTYEQYF - - TRBJ2-7 TRBV5-1
TGTGCCAGCAGTTACTCGTTGGGCGGATCGACCTACGAGCAGTACTTC CASSYSLGGSTYEQYF - - TRBJ2-7 TRBV6-5
TGTGCCAGCAGGGCCCCCAACCGGGACAGCCATTATAGCAATCAGCCCCAGCATTTT CASRAPNRDSHYSNQPQHF TRBD1 - TRBJ1-5 TRBV2